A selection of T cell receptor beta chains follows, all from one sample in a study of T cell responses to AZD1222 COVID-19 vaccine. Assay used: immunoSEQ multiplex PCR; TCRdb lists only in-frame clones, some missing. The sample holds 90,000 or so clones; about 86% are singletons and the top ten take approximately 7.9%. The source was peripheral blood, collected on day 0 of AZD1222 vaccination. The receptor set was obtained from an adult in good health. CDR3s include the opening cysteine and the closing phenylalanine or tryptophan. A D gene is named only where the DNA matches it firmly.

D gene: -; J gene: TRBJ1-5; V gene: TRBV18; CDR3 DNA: TGTGCCAGCTCGCCGGGACCGCGGGATCAGCCCCAGCATTTT; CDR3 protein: CASSPGPRDQPQHF
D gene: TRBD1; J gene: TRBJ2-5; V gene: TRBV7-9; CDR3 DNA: TGTGCCAGTCACCAGTACAGGGGGATTGAGACCCAGTACTTC; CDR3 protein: CASHQYRGIETQYF
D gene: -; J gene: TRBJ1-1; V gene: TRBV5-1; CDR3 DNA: TGCGCCAGCGCATCGGGGATCCGACTCGGGGGCACTGAAGCTTTCTTT; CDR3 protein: CASASGIRLGGTEAFF
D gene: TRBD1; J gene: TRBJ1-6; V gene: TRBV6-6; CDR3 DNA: TGTGCCAGCAGTCTAGGGACAGGAGAGGGGCCTAATAATTCACCCCTCCACTTT; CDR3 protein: CASSLGTGEGPNNSPLHF
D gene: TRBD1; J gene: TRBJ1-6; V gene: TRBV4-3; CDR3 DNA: TGCGCCAGCAGCCAATCAGGACAGGGGAATTCACCCCTCCACTTT; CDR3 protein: CASSQSGQGNSPLHF
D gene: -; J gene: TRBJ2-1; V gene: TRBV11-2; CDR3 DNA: TGTGCCAGCAGCTTAGGGCTCCTAAGGGCCAATGAGCAGTTCTTC; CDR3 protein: CASSLGLLRANEQFF
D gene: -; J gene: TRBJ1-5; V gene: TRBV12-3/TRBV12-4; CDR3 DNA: TGTGCCAGCAGTTTAGCAGTCGATCAGCCCCAGCATTTT; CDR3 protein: CASSLAVDQPQHF
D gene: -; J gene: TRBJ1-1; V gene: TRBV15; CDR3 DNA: TGTGCCACCAGCACATTAGGGGTAATGAACACTGAAGCTTTCTTT; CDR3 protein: CATSTLGVMNTEAFF
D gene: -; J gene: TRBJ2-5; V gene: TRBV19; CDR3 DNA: TGTGCCAGTAGTATCAATGGGCGAGGTCAAGAGACCCAGTACTTC; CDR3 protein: CASSINGRGQETQYF
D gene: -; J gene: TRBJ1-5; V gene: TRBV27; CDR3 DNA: TGTGCCAGCAGTCTTCAGCCCCAGCATTTT; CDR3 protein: CASSLQPQHF